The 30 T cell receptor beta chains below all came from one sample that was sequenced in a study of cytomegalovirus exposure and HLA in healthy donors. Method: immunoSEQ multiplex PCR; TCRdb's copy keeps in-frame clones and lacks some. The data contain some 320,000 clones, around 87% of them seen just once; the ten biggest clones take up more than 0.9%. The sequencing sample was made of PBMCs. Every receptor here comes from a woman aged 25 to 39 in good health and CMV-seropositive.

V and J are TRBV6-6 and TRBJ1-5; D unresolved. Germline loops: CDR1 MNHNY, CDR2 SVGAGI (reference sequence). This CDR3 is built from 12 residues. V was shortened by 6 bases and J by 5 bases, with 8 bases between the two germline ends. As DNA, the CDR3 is TGTGCCAGCAGAATTAGGGATCAGCCCCAGCATTTT. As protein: CASRIRDQPQHF.

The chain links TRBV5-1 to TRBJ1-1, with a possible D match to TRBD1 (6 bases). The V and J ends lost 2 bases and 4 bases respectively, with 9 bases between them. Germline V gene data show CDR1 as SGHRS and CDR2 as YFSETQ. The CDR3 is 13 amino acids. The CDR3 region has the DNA TGCGCCAGCAGCTTCCGGGACACCACTGAAGCTTTCTTT. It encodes CASSFRDTTEAFF. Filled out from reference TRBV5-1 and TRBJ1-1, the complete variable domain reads KAGVTQTPRYLIKTRGQQVTLSCSPISGHRSVSWYQQTPGQGLQFLFEYFSETQRNKGNFPGRFSGRQFSNSRSEMNVSTLELGDSALYLCASSFRDTTEAFFGQGTRLTVV.

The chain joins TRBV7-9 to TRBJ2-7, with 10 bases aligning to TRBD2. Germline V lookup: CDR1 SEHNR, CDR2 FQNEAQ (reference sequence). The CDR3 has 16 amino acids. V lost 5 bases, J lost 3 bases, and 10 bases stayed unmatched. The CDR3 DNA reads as TGTGCCAGCAGCACGCCCGGGACTAGCGTCAACTACGAGCAGTACTTC. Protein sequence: CASSTPGTSVNYEQYF.

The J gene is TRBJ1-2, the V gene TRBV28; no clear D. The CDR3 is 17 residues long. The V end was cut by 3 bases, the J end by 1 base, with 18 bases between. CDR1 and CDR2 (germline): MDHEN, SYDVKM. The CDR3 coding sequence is TGTGCCAGCAGTTTGGTCCCGACCGTTTCCGATAACTATGGCTACACCTTC. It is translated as CASSLVPTVSDNYGYTF.

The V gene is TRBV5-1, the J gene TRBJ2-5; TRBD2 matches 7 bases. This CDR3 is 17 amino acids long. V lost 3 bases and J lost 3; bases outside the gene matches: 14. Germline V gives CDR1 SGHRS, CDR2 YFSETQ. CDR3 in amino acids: CASSYGTGGGSKETQYF. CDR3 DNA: TGCGCCAGCAGCTATGGAACGGGAGGCGGTAGCAAAGAGACCCAGTACTTC.

The CDR3 is CASSRDRGNNEQFF. The CDR3 nucleotides are TGTGCCAGTAGCCGGGACAGGGGCAACAATGAGCAGTTCTTC. The V and J genes are TRBV19 and TRBJ2-1; 10 bases line up with TRBD1. Germline assignment: CDR1 LNHDA and CDR2 SQIVND (reference sequence). J was trimmed by 5 bases and V by 6 bases; bases with no gene match: 4. The CDR3 has 14 amino acids. Filled out from reference TRBV19 and TRBJ2-1, the complete variable domain reads DGGITQSPKYLFRKEGQNVTLSCEQNLNHDAMYWYRQDPGQGLRLIYYSQIVNDFQKGDIAEGYSVSREKKESFPLTVTSAQKNPTAFYLCASSRDRGNNEQFFGPGTRLTVL.

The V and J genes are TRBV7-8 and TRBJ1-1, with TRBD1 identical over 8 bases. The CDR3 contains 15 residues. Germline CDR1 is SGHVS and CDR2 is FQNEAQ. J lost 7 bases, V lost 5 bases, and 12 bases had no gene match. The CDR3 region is CASSTQTGASIEAFF. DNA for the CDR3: TGTGCCAGCAGCACGCAGACAGGGGCAAGCATTGAAGCTTTCTTT.

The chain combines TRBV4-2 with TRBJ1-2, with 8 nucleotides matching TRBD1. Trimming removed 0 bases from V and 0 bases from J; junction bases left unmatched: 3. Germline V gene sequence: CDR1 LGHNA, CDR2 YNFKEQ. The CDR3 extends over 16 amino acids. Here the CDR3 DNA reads TGTGCCAGCAGCCAAGATCGACAGGGGACTAACTATGGCTACACCTTC. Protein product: CASSQDRQGTNYGYTF.

The CDR3 loop reads CASSSRSLAGGSSYEQYF. CDR3 in DNA: TGTGCCAGCAGCTCTAGGAGCTTAGCGGGAGGTTCCTCCTACGAGCAGTACTTC. This rearrangement joins TRBV7-9 to TRBJ2-7, with TRBD2 identical over 10 bases. After removal of 4 bases from V and 0 bases from J, the junction contained 12 bases not matched to a gene. Germline assignment: CDR1 SEHNR and CDR2 FQNEAQ (reference sequence). CDR3 length: 18 residues.

CDR3 sequence reads: CASSYPPGQGNTEAFF. CDR3 bases: TGTGCCAGCAGTTACCCACCGGGACAGGGCAACACTGAAGCTTTCTTT. This sequence joins TRBV6-6 and TRBJ1-1; 9 bases line up with TRBD1. The CDR3 is made up of 16 amino acids. The germline V gene encodes CDR1 MNHNY and CDR2 SVGAGI (reference sequence). With V trimmed by 2 bases and J by 2 bases, 6 bases remained unmatched.

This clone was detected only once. The CDR3 loop is CAWSVGATVNTEAFF. CDR3 coding DNA: TGTGCCTGGAGTGTGGGGGCTACCGTGAACACTGAAGCTTTCTTT. The gene calls are TRBV30 and TRBJ1-1, with a weak D call TRBD1 (6 bases). This CDR3 region has 15 residues. V lost 0 bases to trimming and J lost 0 bases, with 11 bases between them. Germline V CDR1 and CDR2: GTSNPN, SVGIG (reference sequence).

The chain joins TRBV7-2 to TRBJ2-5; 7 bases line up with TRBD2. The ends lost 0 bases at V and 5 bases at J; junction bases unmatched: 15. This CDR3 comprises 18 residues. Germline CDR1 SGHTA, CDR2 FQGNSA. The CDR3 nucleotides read TGTGCCAGCAGCTTAGCGATTGCCGGACTAGGGTCTCGCGAGACCCAGTACTTC. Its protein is CASSLAIAGLGSRETQYF.

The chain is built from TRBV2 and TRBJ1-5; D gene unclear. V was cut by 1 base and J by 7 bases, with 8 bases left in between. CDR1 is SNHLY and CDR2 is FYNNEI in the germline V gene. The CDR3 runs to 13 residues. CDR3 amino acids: CASSEGFWQPQHF. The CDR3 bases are TGTGCCAGCAGTGAAGGGTTCTGGCAGCCCCAGCATTTT.

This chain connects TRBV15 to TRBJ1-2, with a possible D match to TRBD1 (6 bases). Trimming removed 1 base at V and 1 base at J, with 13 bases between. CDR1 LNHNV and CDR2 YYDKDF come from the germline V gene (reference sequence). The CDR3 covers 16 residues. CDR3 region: CATSRGRTVDNYGYTF. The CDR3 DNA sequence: TGTGCCACCAGCAGAGGGAGGACAGTTGATAACTATGGCTACACCTTC.

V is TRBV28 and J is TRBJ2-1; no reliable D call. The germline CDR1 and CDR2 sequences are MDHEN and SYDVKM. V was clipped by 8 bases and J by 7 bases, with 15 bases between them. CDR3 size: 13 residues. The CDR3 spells CASLDSLYNEQFF. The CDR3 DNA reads TGTGCCAGCCTAGACTCCCTATATAATGAGCAGTTCTTC.

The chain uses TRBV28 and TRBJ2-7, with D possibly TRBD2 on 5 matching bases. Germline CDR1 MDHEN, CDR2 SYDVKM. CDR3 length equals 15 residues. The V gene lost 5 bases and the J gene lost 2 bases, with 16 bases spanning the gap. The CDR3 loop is CASSTSSSSPYEQYF. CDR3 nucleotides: TGTGCCAGCAGTACTAGTTCTTCCTCTCCCTACGAGCAGTACTTC.

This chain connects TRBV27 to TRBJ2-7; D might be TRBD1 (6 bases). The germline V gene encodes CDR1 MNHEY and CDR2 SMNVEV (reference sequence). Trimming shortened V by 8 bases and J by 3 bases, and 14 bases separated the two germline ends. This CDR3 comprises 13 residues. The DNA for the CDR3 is TGTGCCAGCGCTACCTCGGACAGCTACGAGCAGTACTTC. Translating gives CASATSDSYEQYF.

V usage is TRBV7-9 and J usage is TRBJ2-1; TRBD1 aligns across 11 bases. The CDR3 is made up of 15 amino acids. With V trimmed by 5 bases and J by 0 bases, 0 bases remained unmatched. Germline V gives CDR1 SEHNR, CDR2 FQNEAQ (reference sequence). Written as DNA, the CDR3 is TGTGCCAGCAGCGGACAGGGGGCCTCCTACAATGAGCAGTTCTTC. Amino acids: CASSGQGASYNEQFF.

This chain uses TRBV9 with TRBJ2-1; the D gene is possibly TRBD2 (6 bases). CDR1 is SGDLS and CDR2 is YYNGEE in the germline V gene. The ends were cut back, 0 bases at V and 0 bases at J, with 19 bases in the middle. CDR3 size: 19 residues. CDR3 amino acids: CASSVAPLGGSISYNEQFF. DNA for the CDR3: TGTGCCAGCAGCGTAGCCCCCCTGGGGGGATCCATCTCCTACAATGAGCAGTTCTTC.

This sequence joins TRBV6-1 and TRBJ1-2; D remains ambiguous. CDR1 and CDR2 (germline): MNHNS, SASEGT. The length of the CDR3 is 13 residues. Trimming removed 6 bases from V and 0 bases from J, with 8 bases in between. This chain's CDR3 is CASRDGTNYGYTF. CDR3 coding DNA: TGTGCCAGCAGGGACGGGACTAACTATGGCTACACCTTC.

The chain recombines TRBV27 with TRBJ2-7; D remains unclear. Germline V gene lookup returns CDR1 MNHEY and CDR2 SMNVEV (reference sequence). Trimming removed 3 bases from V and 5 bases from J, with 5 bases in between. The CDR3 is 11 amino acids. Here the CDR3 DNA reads TGTGCCAGCAGTTTTCGCCACGAGCAGTACTTC. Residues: CASSFRHEQYF.

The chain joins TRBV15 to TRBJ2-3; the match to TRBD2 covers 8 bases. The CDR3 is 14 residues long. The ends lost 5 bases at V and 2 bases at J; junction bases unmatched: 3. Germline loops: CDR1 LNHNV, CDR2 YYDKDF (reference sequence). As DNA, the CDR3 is TGTGCCACCAGCCGAGCGGGGGTCACAGATACGCAGTATTTT. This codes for CATSRAGVTDTQYF.

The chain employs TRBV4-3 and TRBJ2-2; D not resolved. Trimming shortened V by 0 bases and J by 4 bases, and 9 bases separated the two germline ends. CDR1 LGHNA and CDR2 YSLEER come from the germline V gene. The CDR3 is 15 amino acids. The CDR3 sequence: CASSQDWPRTGELFF. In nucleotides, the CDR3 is TGCGCCAGCAGCCAAGATTGGCCACGCACCGGGGAGCTGTTTTTT.

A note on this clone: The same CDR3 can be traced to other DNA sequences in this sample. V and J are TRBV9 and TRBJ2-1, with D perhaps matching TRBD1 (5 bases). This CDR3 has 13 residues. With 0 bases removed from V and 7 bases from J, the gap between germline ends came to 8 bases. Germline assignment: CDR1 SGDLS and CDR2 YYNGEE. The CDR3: CASSVVSGNEQFF. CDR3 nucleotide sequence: TGTGCCAGCAGCGTAGTATCAGGGAATGAGCAGTTCTTC.

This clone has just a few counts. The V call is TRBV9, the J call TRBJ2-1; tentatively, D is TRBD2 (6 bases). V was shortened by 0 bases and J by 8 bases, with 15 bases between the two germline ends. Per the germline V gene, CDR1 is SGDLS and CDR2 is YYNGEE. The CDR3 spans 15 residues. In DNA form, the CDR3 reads TGTGCCAGCAGCGTAGCCGGGGGAGGAGGGGATGAGCAGTTCTTC. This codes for CASSVAGGGGDEQFF.

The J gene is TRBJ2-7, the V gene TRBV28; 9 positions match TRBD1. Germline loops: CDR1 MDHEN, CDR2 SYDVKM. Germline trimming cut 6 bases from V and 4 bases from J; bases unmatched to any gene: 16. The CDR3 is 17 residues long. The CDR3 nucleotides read TGTGCCAGCAGGACCGGGACAGGGCCTTTCTCTTTTTACGAGCAGTACTTC. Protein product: CASRTGTGPFSFYEQYF.

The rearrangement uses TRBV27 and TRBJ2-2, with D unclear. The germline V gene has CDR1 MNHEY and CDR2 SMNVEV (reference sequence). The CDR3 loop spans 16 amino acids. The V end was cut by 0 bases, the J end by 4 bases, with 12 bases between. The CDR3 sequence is CASSLSRLSSTGELFF. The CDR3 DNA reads TGTGCCAGCAGTTTATCGCGGCTGAGCAGCACCGGGGAGCTGTTTTTT.

The CDR3: CASSVDGAEKGYTF. The CDR3 DNA sequence: TGTGCCAGCAGCGTAGATGGGGCTGAAAAAGGCTACACCTTC. The chain uses TRBV9 and TRBJ1-2; D may be TRBD1 (5 bases). The CDR3 runs to 14 residues. Germline V CDR1 and CDR2: SGDLS, YYNGEE. V gave up 0 bases and J gave up 8 bases, with 14 bases separating them.

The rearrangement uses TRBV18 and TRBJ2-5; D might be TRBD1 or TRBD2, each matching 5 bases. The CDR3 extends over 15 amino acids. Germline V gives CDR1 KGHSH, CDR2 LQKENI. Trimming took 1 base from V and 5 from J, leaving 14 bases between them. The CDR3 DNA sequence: TGTGCCAGCTCACCACAGGGGAGAGATGCGGAGACCCAGTACTTC. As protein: CASSPQGRDAETQYF. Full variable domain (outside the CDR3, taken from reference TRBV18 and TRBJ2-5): NAGVMQNPRHLVRRRGQEARLRCSPMKGHSHVYWYRQLPEEGLKFMVYLQKENIIDESGMPKERFSAEFPKEGPSILRIQQVVRGDSAAYFCASSPQGRDAETQYFGPGTRLLVL.

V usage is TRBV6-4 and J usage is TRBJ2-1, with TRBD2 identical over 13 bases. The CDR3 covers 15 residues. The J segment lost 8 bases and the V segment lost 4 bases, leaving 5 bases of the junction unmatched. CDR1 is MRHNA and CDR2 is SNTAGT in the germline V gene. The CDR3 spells CASSAGLAGYDEQFF. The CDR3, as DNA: TGTGCCAGCAGTGCGGGACTAGCGGGATACGATGAGCAGTTCTTC.